The present T cell receptor (beta chain) was sequenced within a study of blood T cell repertoires in COVID-19. Turning to the study itself: Spain, Italy and the United States supplied samples that represented acute and convalescent COVID-19. Nucleic acid was either cDNA or gDNA, and it came from T cells, B-cell-depleted T cells, or PBMCs.

CDR3 size: 13 residues. Germline V gene sequence: CDR1 LNHDA, CDR2 SQIVND (reference sequence). The V gene lost 4 bases and the J gene lost 8 bases, with 11 bases spanning the gap. As processed by the authors: Counts of nucleated cells, estimated from reference gene primer amplification, were obtained. Libraries were prepared by immunoSEQ multiplex PCR; TCRdb keeps only in-frame clonotypes and omits some of them. V and J calls and clone size come straight from that table; D and trimming were deduced from the DNA. The sample records approximately 87,000 clones, more than 80% being singletons. The clonotype originates from an elderly woman with acute or convalescent COVID-19. The sample was peripheral blood. This rearrangement joins TRBV19 to TRBJ2-2; no clear D gene. CDR3 sequence reads: CASSTRRLGELFF. The CDR3 DNA is TGTGCCAGTAGTACCCGCCGCCTAGGGGAGCTGTTTTTT. The whole variable domain, remainder taken from reference TRBV19 and TRBJ2-2, is DGGITQSPKYLFRKEGQNVTLSCEQNLNHDAMYWYRQDPGQGLRLIYYSQIVNDFQKGDIAEGYSVSREKKESFPLTVTSAQKNPTAFYLCASSTRRLGELFFGEGSRLTVL.